This T cell receptor (beta chain) was documented in a study of blood T cell repertoires in COVID-19. Study information: The study drew acute and convalescent COVID-19 samples from the United States, Italy and Spain. From T cells, B-cell-depleted T cells, or PBMCs came the material, which was cDNA or gDNA.

The repertoire was sequenced with immunoSEQ multiplex PCR; TCRdb's copy has only in-frame clones and lacks some. The sample records tens of thousands of clones, about 88% being singletons. Germline trimming cut 8 bases from V and 5 bases from J; bases unmatched to any gene: 8. The CDR3 totals 13 residues. The germline V gene encodes CDR1 ENHRY and CDR2 SYGVKD. This receptor was obtained from a man in his sixties with acute or convalescent COVID-19. Source material: peripheral blood. V is TRBV10-3 and J is TRBJ2-5; 7 bases match TRBD2. CDR3 region: CAIGGVTAETQYF. Written as DNA, the CDR3 is TGTGCCATCGGGGGGGTAACAGCGGAGACCCAGTACTTC.